The clone carrying this T cell receptor beta chain was seen a single time. Only in-frame clones appear in the TCRdb table, and some are missing; sequencing was by immunoSEQ multiplex PCR. This table holds 40,000 to 50,000 clones, about nine tenths found once. These data come from a study of blood T cell repertoires in COVID-19. The CDR3 extends over 15 amino acids. The germline V and J ends were trimmed by 2 bases and 0 bases, with 8 bases remaining between them. In germline, CDR1 is MNHNS, CDR2 SASEGT. The sequenced sample was peripheral blood. The V and J genes are TRBV6-1 and TRBJ2-1; no definite D call. The TCR originated in a man aged 70 or older with active COVID-19. The CDR3 coding sequence is TGTGCCAGCAGTGAAAACACCCGCTCCTACAATGAGCAGTTCTTC. Translating it yields CASSENTRSYNEQFF.